The present T cell receptor (beta chain) was sequenced within a study of T cell responses to AZD1222 COVID-19 vaccine. Broader study findings: Repertoire sampling occurred only after the peak T cell response.

In germline, CDR1 is MNHEY, CDR2 SVGAGI. V lost 7 bases, J lost 5 bases, and 6 bases stayed unmatched. The CDR3 is 13 residues long. The data were produced by immunoSEQ multiplex PCR, yet TCRdb's version contains in-frame clones alone and is incomplete. The data contain about 84,000 clones, over 75% of them singletons. Only one count was recorded for this clone. No antigen is known for it. V is TRBV6-5 and J is TRBJ1-2; 8 bases line up with TRBD1. This sequence originates from an adult in good health. This sample comprised peripheral blood, obtained on day 0 of AZD1222 vaccination. In DNA form, the CDR3 reads TGTGCCAGCACCGACAGGGGAGGGTATGGCTACACCTTC. Its translation is CASTDRGGYGYTF.